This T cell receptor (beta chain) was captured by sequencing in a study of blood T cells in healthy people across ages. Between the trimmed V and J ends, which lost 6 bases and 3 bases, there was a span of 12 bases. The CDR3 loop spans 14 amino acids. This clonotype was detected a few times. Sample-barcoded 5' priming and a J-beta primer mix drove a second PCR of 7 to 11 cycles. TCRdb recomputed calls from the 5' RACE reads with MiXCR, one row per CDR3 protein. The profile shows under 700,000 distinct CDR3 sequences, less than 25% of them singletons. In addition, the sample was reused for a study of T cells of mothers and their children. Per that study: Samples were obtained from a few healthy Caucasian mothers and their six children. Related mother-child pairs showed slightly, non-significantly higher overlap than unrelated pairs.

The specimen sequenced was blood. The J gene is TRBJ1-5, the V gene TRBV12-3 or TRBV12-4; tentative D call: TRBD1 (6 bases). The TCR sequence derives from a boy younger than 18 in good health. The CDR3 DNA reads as TGTGCCAGCAGCGCCGGACAGTTCAATCAGCCCCAGCATTTT. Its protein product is CASSAGQFNQPQHF.